These 7 T cell receptor beta chains originate from one sample sequenced in a study (dated by TCRdb to 2016 to 2017). The library was produced with RT-PCR. Reads for this sample came from an Illumina MiSeq. TCRdb reanalyzed the raw reads on its own, using fastp at Q25 for trimming and MiXCR for clone calling, and kept in-frame beta chains. Rows are combined by CDR3 protein, so each entry shows the most common genes and DNA. This sample is represented by 550,000 to 750,000 distinct CDR3 sequences; approximately 15% of them were singletons. 3.6% of the sample belongs to the ten largest clones. Sequenced sample: memory CD4+ T cells from blood. Receptor source: a female donor in good health, serving as a healthy control.

This clonotype has at least ten counts. The chain couples TRBV20-1 to TRBJ2-1; unclear D gene. V was trimmed by 4 bases and J by 8 bases, leaving 15 bases between them. The germline gives CDR1 DFQATT, CDR2 SNEGSKA (reference sequence). The CDR3 runs 13 residues. This CDR3 is CSATAGRLDEQFF. The CDR3 DNA reads as TGCAGTGCTACGGCCGGTCGTTTAGATGAGCAGTTCTTC.

This clonotype showed up just a few times. The rearrangement joins TRBV29-1 to TRBJ2-3; 8 nucleotides align to TRBD1. The CDR3 runs 15 residues. V dropped 4 bases and J dropped 3; count of bases not matched to a gene: 9. The germline V gene encodes CDR1 SQVTM and CDR2 ANQGSEA. The CDR3 nucleotides are TGCAGCGTTGTTCCCGACAGGGGTGGAACAGATACGCAGTATTTT. Translating gives CSVVPDRGGTDTQYF.

The chain recombines TRBV30 with TRBJ2-1; 10 nucleotides align to TRBD2. Losses at the gene ends were 3 bases for V and 7 bases for J; bases not matched to a gene: 12. Germline CDR1 GTSNPN, CDR2 SVGIG (reference sequence). The CDR3 length is 16 residues. CDR3 sequence reads: CAWRPLLAGVVNEQFF. DNA for the CDR3: TGTGCCTGGAGGCCCCTTCTAGCGGGAGTAGTAAATGAGCAGTTCTTC.

On this clonotype itself: A much more abundant neighbour one base away suggests this may be a read error. The chain links TRBV12-3 or TRBV12-4 to TRBJ2-7; D perhaps matches TRBD1 (5 bases). Trimming pared 9 bases from V and 0 bases from J, leaving 18 bases between. This CDR3 has 15 residues. The CDR3 reads CARSSTTDSSYEQYF. As DNA, the CDR3 is TGTGCCAGAAGCTCTACGACAGACAGCTCCTACGAGCAGTACTTC.

This clonotype was seen a few times. The chain employs TRBV7-6 and TRBJ2-3; 15 bases align to TRBD2. The CDR3 is 15 amino acids. Germline assignment: CDR1 SGHVS and CDR2 FNYEAQ. DNA of the CDR3: TGTGCTACCCTCGGGACTAGCGGGAGGCTCGGTACGCAGTATTTT. It encodes CATLGTSGRLGTQYF.

The gene calls are TRBV6-6 and TRBJ1-5; weak D call: TRBD1 (6 bases). This CDR3 region has 16 residues. Germline V gene data show CDR1 as MNHNY and CDR2 as SVGAGI (reference sequence). The V end was cut by 2 bases, the J end by 3 bases, with 14 bases between. In DNA form, the CDR3 reads TGTGCCAGCAGTTACACAGGGCCGAGCTTCAATCAGCCCCAGCATTTT. It specifies CASSYTGPSFNQPQHF.

This chain connects TRBV7-8 to TRBJ2-2; no clear D. The CDR3 totals 17 residues. Trimming cost V 2 bases and J 7 bases, with 20 bases left between them. Germline V CDR1 and CDR2: SGHVS, FQNEAQ. The CDR3 region has the DNA TGTGCCAGCAGCTTAAACAGCGTCCTTAGATATAGCGGGGAGCTGTTTTTT. As protein: CASSLNSVLRYSGELFF.